This record concerns one TCR beta chain sequence. Sequencing used immunoSEQ multiplex PCR; TCRdb keeps in-frame clones, though not all of them. The sample contains tens of thousands of clones, 86% of which appear only once. The sample is drawn from a study of blood T cell repertoires in COVID-19. Whole-study context: The United States, Italy and Spain were the sources of the acute and convalescent COVID-19 samples. Sample material is recorded as cDNA or gDNA derived from T cells, B-cell-depleted T cells, or PBMCs.

Per the germline V gene, CDR1 is SGHRS and CDR2 is YFSETQ. This CDR3 has 15 residues. The V segment lost 0 bases and the J segment 5 bases; nucleotides outside the gene matches: 4. The receptor's source is a woman older than 75 in a cohort sampled during active or convalescent COVID-19. The genes are TRBV5-1 and TRBJ2-3; TRBD1 agrees at 9 bases. Sample: peripheral blood. This CDR3 is CASSLDGTGIDTQYF. DNA for the CDR3: TGCGCCAGCAGCTTGGACGGGACAGGGATAGATACGCAGTATTTT.